This TCR beta chain was documented in a study of shared clonotypes between healthy human individuals. Whole-study findings and limits: All-four-donor shared clonotypes had higher generation probabilities than non-shared clonotypes did.

The assay was immunoSEQ multiplex PCR, and TCRdb's table has in-frame clones only and misses some. The sample records some 1.5 million clones, around 95% being singletons. CDR3 length equals 14 residues. Per the germline V gene, CDR1 is LNHNV and CDR2 is YYDKDF (reference sequence). Trimming took off 4 bases at V and 4 bases at J, with 11 bases between the two ends. In regard to this clone: Its antigen remains unknown.

The sample comprised naive CD4+ T cells sorted from blood. Subset described: CD45RA+ positively selected. The gene calls are TRBV15 and TRBJ1-5; possibly TRBD1 for D (5 bases). The source is a man aged 25-40 years in good health. The CDR3 DNA reads TGTGCCACCAGCATGGCAGGGTTTAATCAGCCCCAGCATTTT. Translation: CATSMAGFNQPQHF. The complete variable domain, with remaining parts taken from reference TRBV15 and TRBJ1-5, reads DAMVIQNPRYQVTQFGKPVTLSCSQTLNHNVMYWYQQKSSQAPKLLFHYYDKDFNNEADTPDNFQSRRPNTSFCFLDIRSPGLGDTAMYLCATSMAGFNQPQHFGDGTRLSIL.